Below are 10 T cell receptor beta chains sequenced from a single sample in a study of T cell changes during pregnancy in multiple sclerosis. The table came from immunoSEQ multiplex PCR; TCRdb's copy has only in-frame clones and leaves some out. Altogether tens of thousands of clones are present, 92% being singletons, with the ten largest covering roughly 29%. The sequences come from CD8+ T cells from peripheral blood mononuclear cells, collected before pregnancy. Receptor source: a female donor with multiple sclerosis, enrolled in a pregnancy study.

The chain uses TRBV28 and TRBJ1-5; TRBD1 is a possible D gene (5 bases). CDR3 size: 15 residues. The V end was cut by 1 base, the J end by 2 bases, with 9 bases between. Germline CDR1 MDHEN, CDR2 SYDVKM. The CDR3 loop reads CASSLLQVGNQPQHF. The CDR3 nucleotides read TGTGCCAGCAGTTTATTACAGGTCGGCAATCAGCCCCAGCATTTT. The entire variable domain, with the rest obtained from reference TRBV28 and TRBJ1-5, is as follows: DVKVTQSSRYLVKRTGEKVFLECVQDMDHENMFWYRQDPGLGLRLIYFSYDVKMKEKGDIPEGYSVSREKKERFSLILESASTNQTSMYLCASSLLQVGNQPQHFGDGTRLSIL.

Here the CDR3 reads CASSLKREGYEQYF. The CDR3 nucleotides are TGCGCCAGCAGCTTGAAGCGGGAGGGCTACGAGCAGTACTTC. The V call is TRBV5-1, the J call TRBJ2-7; 10 bases line up with TRBD2. Per germline, CDR1 SGHRS and CDR2 YFSETQ. Trimming cost V 1 base and J 3 bases; bases outside gene matches: 1. The CDR3 has 14 residues. Full variable domain (remainder filled in from reference TRBV5-1 and TRBJ2-7): KAGVTQTPRYLIKTRGQQVTLSCSPISGHRSVSWYQQTPGQGLQFLFEYFSETQRNKGNFPGRFSGRQFSNSRSEMNVSTLELGDSALYLCASSLKREGYEQYFGPGTRLTVT.

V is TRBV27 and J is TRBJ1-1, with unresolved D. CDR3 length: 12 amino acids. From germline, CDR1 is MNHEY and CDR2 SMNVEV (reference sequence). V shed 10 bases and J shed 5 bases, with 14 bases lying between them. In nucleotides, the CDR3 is TGTGCCACTGGGAGGGTCAGAACTGAAGCTTTCTTT. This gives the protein CATGRVRTEAFF.

This chain's CDR3 is CASSPPWTGGNGYTF. As DNA, the CDR3 is TGTGCCAGCAGTCCCCCGTGGACAGGGGGAAATGGCTACACCTTC. The rearrangement joins TRBV28 to TRBJ1-2; 10 bases are a match to TRBD1. Germline CDR1 reads MDHEN; CDR2 reads SYDVKM. This CDR3 comprises 15 residues. J lost 6 bases, V lost 5 bases, and 9 bases had no gene match.

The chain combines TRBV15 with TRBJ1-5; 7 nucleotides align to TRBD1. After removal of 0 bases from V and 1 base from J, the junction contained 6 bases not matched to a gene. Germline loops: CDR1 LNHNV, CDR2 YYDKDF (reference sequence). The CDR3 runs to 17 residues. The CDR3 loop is CATSRDLTGESNQPQHF. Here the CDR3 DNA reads TGTGCCACCAGCAGAGATCTCACAGGGGAGAGCAATCAGCCCCAGCATTTT.

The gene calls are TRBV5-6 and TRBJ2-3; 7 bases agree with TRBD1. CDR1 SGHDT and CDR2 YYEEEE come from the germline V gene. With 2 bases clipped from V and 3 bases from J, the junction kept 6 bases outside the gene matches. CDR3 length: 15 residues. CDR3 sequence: CASSFGTGVTDTQYF. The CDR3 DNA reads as TGTGCCAGCAGCTTCGGTACAGGGGTTACAGATACGCAGTATTTT. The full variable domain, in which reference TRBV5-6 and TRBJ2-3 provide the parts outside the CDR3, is DAGVTQSPTHLIKTRGQQVTLRCSPKSGHDTVSWYQQALGQGPQFIFQYYEEEERQRGNFPDRFSGHQFPNYSSELNVNALLLGDSALYLCASSFGTGVTDTQYFGPGTRLTVL.

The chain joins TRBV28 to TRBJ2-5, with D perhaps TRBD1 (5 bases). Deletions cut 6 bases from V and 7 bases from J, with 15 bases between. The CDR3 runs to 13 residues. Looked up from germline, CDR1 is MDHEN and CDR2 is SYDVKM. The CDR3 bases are TGTGCCAGCAGGGACACCCCAAGGGCGACCCAGTACTTC. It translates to CASRDTPRATQYF.

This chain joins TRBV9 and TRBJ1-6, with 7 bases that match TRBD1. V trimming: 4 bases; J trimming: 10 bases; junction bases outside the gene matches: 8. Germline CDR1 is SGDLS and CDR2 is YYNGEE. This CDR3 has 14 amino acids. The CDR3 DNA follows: TGTGCCAGCAGCCTAACAGGGGCCGGGTCACCCCTCCACTTT. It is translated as CASSLTGAGSPLHF.

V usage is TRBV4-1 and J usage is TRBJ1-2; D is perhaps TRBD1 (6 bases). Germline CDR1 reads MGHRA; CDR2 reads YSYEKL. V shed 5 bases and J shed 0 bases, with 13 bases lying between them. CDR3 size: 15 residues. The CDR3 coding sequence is TGCGCCAGCAGCGCTGGACAGTTTTCTAACTATGGCTACACCTTC. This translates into CASSAGQFSNYGYTF.

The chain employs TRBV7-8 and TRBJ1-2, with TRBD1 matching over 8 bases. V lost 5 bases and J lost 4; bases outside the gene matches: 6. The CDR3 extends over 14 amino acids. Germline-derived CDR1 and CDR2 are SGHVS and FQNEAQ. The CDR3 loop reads CASSLAGGAYGYTF. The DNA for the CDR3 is TGTGCCAGCAGCCTCGCAGGGGGCGCCTATGGCTACACCTTC.